These 4 T cell receptor beta chains share one sample of origin, sequenced in a study of T cells in Graves' hyperthyroidism and ophthalmopathy. Amplification yielded TCR beta CDR3 regions, with RNA transcripts as the source. An initial round of RT-PCR targeting the TCR CDR3 relied on the HTBI primer set. Each CDR3 protein gets one entry after TCRdb re-called the multiplex PCR reads with MiXCR. The sample carries about 290,000 distinct CDR3 sequences, less than 15% recorded once. Sequencing input: blood. The source of these receptors is a young woman with Graves' hyperthyroidism that later progressed to Graves' ophthalmopathy.

This clonotype was counted a few times. The chain couples TRBV20-1 to TRBJ1-1, with TRBD1 identical over 8 bases. Trimming took 5 bases from V and 3 from J; bases not matched to a gene: 8. The CDR3 contains 14 residues. From germline, CDR1 is DFQATT and CDR2 SNEGSKA (reference sequence). As DNA, the CDR3 is TGCAGTGCTGAACTGACAGGGGTGGACACTGAAGCTTTCTTT. Its translation: CSAELTGVDTEAFF.

The chain is built from TRBV7-6 and TRBJ1-5; 9 bases map to TRBD1. The CDR3 is made up of 15 amino acids. The germline V gene encodes CDR1 SGHVS and CDR2 FNYEAQ. J lost 5 bases, V lost 4 bases, and 6 bases had no gene match. The CDR3 is CASSSGDRVHQPQHF. CDR3 nucleotide sequence: TGTGCCAGCAGCTCGGGGGACAGGGTCCATCAGCCCCAGCATTTT.

This chain connects TRBV2 to TRBJ1-1, with unresolved D. The CDR3 totals 14 residues. V was pared by 8 bases and J by 1 base, with 14 bases between. Germline V gives CDR1 SNHLY, CDR2 FYNNEI. The CDR3 loop reads CASCPWRANTEAFF. CDR3 DNA: TGTGCCAGCTGCCCCTGGAGGGCGAACACTGAAGCTTTCTTT.

The V and J genes are TRBV9 and TRBJ2-5; D is perhaps TRBD2 (6 bases). The V end was cut by 3 bases, the J end by 5 bases, with 14 bases between. The CDR3 loop spans 14 amino acids. Germline CDR1 and CDR2: SGDLS and YYNGEE. CDR3 in amino acids: CASSEGGGSETQYF. In nucleotides, the CDR3 is TGTGCCAGCAGCGAGGGCGGAGGGAGTGAGACCCAGTACTTC.